The 14 T cell receptor beta chains below all came from one sample that was sequenced in a study of B cell selection in AIRE deficiency. Assay used: immunoSEQ multiplex PCR; TCRdb lists only in-frame clones, some missing. The profile covers approximately 21,000 clones, with about 94% appearing a single time and around 2% taken by the ten largest. The regulatory T cell sort gate was CD4+CD25hiCD127low/negative. Sequenced: Tregs sorted from PBMCs. These receptors were taken from a human donor with AIRE deficiency.

The chain is built from TRBV7-8 and TRBJ2-1; 7 nucleotides line up with TRBD2. The trim removed 5 bases at V and 5 bases at J, leaving 6 bases unmatched. The CDR3 sequence is 14 residues long. Germline V gene lookup returns CDR1 SGHVS and CDR2 FQNEAQ. The CDR3 region is CASSPGGGHNEQFF. The CDR3 bases are TGTGCCAGCAGCCCCGGCGGGGGTCACAATGAGCAGTTCTTC.

J is TRBJ2-1 and V is TRBV15; D may be TRBD1 (6 bases). CDR1 is LNHNV, CDR2 YYDKDF, per germline (reference sequence). The V and J ends lost 5 bases and 6 bases respectively, with 14 bases between them. The CDR3 covers 14 residues. This CDR3 reads CATSGYRVGNEQFF. Here the CDR3 DNA reads TGTGCCACCAGCGGGTACAGGGTAGGCAATGAGCAGTTCTTC.

The chain combines TRBV4-3 with TRBJ2-7; weak D call: TRBD2 (6 bases). Germline V gene sequence: CDR1 LGHNA, CDR2 YSLEER. The CDR3 contains 15 residues. V gave up 1 base and J gave up 4 bases, with 14 bases separating them. CDR3 loop: CASSQAWAGRYEQYF. CDR3 nucleotides: TGCGCCAGCAGCCAAGCTTGGGCGGGAAGGTACGAGCAGTACTTC.

The CDR3 sequence: CASSVGGLWSNQPQHF. CDR3 sequence (DNA): TGTGCCAGCAGCGTTGGTGGACTCTGGAGCAATCAGCCCCAGCATTTT. J is TRBJ1-5 and V is TRBV5-6; D call uncertain. The CDR3 totals 16 residues. Germline CDR1 is SGHDT and CDR2 is YYEEEE. Trimming stripped 4 bases from V and 1 base from J, with 15 bases between.

The chain links TRBV10-1 to TRBJ2-2, with TRBD1 identical over 8 bases. Germline lookup yields CDR1 WNHNN and CDR2 SYGVQD (reference sequence). The CDR3 extends over 15 amino acids. The trim removed 2 bases at V and 5 bases at J, leaving 4 bases unmatched. CDR3 DNA sequence: TGCGCCAGCAGTGAGGGACAGGGCGAGACCGGGGAGCTGTTTTTT. It encodes CASSEGQGETGELFF.

This sequence joins TRBV28 and TRBJ1-3; D might be TRBD1 (6 bases). This CDR3 has 16 amino acids. V was clipped by 6 bases and J by 0 bases, with 15 bases between them. Germline assignment: CDR1 MDHEN and CDR2 SYDVKM. This CDR3 reads CASSARTDHSGNTIYF. The CDR3 region has the DNA TGTGCCAGCAGCGCAAGGACAGATCACTCTGGAAACACCATATATTTT.

J is TRBJ2-5 and V is TRBV28, with 9 bases identical to TRBD2. Per germline, CDR1 MDHEN and CDR2 SYDVKM. Losses at the gene ends were 7 bases for V and 5 bases for J; bases not matched to a gene: 8. CDR3 length: 14 residues. CDR3 DNA: TGTGCCAGCACCACCCTAGCGGGAAGGGAGACCCAGTACTTC. Encoded protein: CASTTLAGRETQYF.

The chain joins TRBV9 to TRBJ2-6; tentative D call: TRBD2 (6 bases). This CDR3 has 15 amino acids. CDR1 SGDLS and CDR2 YYNGEE come from the germline V gene. V was pared by 3 bases and J by 2 bases, with 9 bases between. CDR3 region: CASSGGRPGANVLTF. CDR3 sequence (DNA): TGTGCCAGCAGCGGTGGGAGGCCTGGGGCCAACGTCCTGACTTTC.

The chain joins TRBV7-8 to TRBJ2-1, with 9 positions matching TRBD1. The CDR3 runs 14 residues. The junction had 10 bases not matched to a gene; V was cut back by 1 base and J by 15 bases. Germline V lookup: CDR1 SGHVS, CDR2 FQNEAQ. This chain's CDR3 is CASSLETGGPSAFF. As DNA, the CDR3 is TGTGCCAGCAGCTTAGAGACAGGGGGTCCGTCGGCGTTCTTC.

The chain uses TRBV6-5 and TRBJ1-6; TRBD1 might be the D (5 bases). V was pared by 0 bases and J by 10 bases, with 10 bases between. The CDR3 is 14 amino acids. The germline V gene has CDR1 MNHEY and CDR2 SVGAGI. The CDR3 loop is CASSYSQGGSPLHF. The CDR3 DNA sequence: TGTGCCAGCAGTTACTCGCAGGGTGGGTCACCCCTCCACTTT.

The chain employs TRBV10-3 and TRBJ2-7; 7 positions agree with TRBD2. V shed 2 bases, J shed 4 bases, and the junction held 14 bases outside the gene matches. Germline-derived CDR1 and CDR2 are ENHRY and SYGVKD. The CDR3 spans 17 residues. CDR3 DNA: TGTGCCATCAGTGAGACAAACGGAGCCGGGACTATGTACGAGCAGTACTTC. It specifies CAISETNGAGTMYEQYF.

V and J are TRBV11-2 and TRBJ2-7; D gene unclear. The CDR3 spans 15 residues. Germline V gives CDR1 SGHAT, CDR2 FQNNGV. Trimming shortened V by 1 base and J by 4 bases, and 14 bases separated the two germline ends. CDR3 nucleotides: TGTGCCAGCAGCTTAGTTCTTGGTTGGGAATACGAGCAGTACTTC. Residues: CASSLVLGWEYEQYF.

The chain has TRBV18 and TRBJ1-5, with D possibly TRBD1 on 6 matching bases. CDR1 is KGHSH and CDR2 is LQKENI in the germline V gene. The CDR3 consists of 14 residues. V shed 3 bases and J shed 7 bases, with 13 bases lying between them. CDR3 residues: CASSPSRGGQPQHF. CDR3 in DNA: TGTGCCAGCTCACCCTCCAGGGGAGGACAGCCCCAGCATTTT.

V usage is TRBV7-9 and J usage is TRBJ2-2; 7 nucleotides agree with TRBD2. There are 16 residues in the CDR3. J was trimmed by 7 bases and V by 5 bases; bases with no gene match: 13. CDR1 SEHNR and CDR2 FQNEAQ come from the germline V gene (reference sequence). The CDR3 DNA is TGTGCCAGCAGCCAGTCACCGAGACTAGCTGGCGGGGAGCTGTTTTTT. Translation gives CASSQSPRLAGGELFF.